This T cell receptor (beta chain) was found in a study of T cell responses to AZD1222 COVID-19 vaccine. Overall study results and limits: Among AZD1222 vaccinees, only five to seven were seropositive at baseline. Spike-wide vaccine-associated CD4 TCRs dominated at 160-218 and 743-854. Donor demographics were predominantly white British with a female majority; clonal diversity may be underestimated.

Timing groups of about 4 and about 12 weeks for second doses were pooled. This table comes from immunoSEQ multiplex PCR, and its TCRdb copy is limited to in-frame clones, with some not included. The sample yields 150,000 to 200,000 clones, 80% to 95% seen once. There are a few counts of this clone. The target antigen is unknown. Trimming stripped 2 bases from V and 2 bases from J, with 8 bases between. This CDR3 contains 14 residues. CDR1 is WSHSY and CDR2 is SAAADI in the germline V gene. This sequence originates from an adult who received the AZD1222 COVID-19 vaccine. V usage is TRBV10-2 and J usage is TRBJ2-3; possibly TRBD2 for D (5 bases). The material sequenced was peripheral blood, taken 28 days after the second AZD1222 dose. This chain's CDR3 is CASSETGITDTQYF. In DNA form, the CDR3 reads TGCGCCAGCAGTGAGACCGGGATCACAGATACGCAGTATTTT.